This T cell receptor beta chain was recovered during a study of a mutant IDH1 vaccine in newly diagnosed glioma. Study-level information: Patients previously underwent radiotherapy, temozolomide, or both, and most underwent both.

The V end lost 0 bases, the J end lost 1 base, and 11 bases lay between the germline ends. The CDR3 consists of 16 residues. Germline V gene sequence: CDR1 SGHDT, CDR2 YYEEEE. Findings and limits, study-wide: Vaccine-induced immune responses were detected in around 93% of patients. Pseudoprogression looked unconnected to shifts in top peripheral T cell clonotypes.

As to time point: week 47, end of study. In the vaccine, a single dose held 300 ug of the mutant IDH1 20-mer peptide, along with topical imiquimod. In this sample, this clone turned up once. Its antigen is unidentified. The data were produced by immunoSEQ multiplex PCR, yet TCRdb's version contains in-frame clones alone and is incomplete. The table shows tens of thousands of clones, with around four fifths occurring only once. The sequence derives from a man aged 25-45 years with glioma. The sequenced sample was PBMCs, obtained from a glioma patient whose treatment included an IDH1 peptide vaccine. The gene calls are TRBV5-6 and TRBJ1-5, with a possible D match to TRBD1 (6 bases). The CDR3: CASSLGGDMSNQPQHF. The CDR3 DNA is TGTGCCAGCAGCTTGGGAGGGGACATGAGCAATCAGCCCCAGCATTTT.